The 23 T cell receptor beta chains presented below share a single source sample, sequenced in a study of T cells in lung cancer brain metastases. Using immunoSEQ multiplex PCR, the repertoire was profiled, and TCRdb retains in-frame clones only, with some absent. The repertoire consists of about 4,200 clones, with about 90% occurring once and the leading ten covering more than 7%. Sequencing input: tumor tissue from the primary lung tumor. All receptors derive from a man aged 55 to 70 with non-small cell lung cancer.

In DNA, the CDR3 is TGTGCCAGCAGCCCGGCCAGGGGTACCACAGATACGCAGTATTTT. Its translation is CASSPARGTTDTQYF. The gene calls are TRBV7-3 and TRBJ2-3; D possibly corresponds to TRBD1 (6 bases). Germline V gives CDR1 SGHTA, CDR2 FQGTGA. CDR3 length equals 15 residues. Trimming took off 5 bases at V and 2 bases at J, with 14 bases between the two ends.

A few counts support this clone. This CDR3 reads CASSEVETDYEQYF. For the CDR3, the DNA is TGTGCCAGCAGTGAAGTGGAAACAGACTACGAGCAGTACTTC. The chain employs TRBV2 and TRBJ2-7; D gene ambiguous. The CDR3 runs to 14 residues. The V end lost 1 base, the J end lost 3 bases, and 10 bases lay between the germline ends. Looked up from germline, CDR1 is SNHLY and CDR2 is FYNNEI.

The chain employs TRBV7-9 and TRBJ2-6; perhaps TRBD2 as D (6 bases). Germline assignment: CDR1 SEHNR and CDR2 FQNEAQ (reference sequence). The germline V and J ends were trimmed by 2 bases and 0 bases, with 11 bases remaining between them. The CDR3 runs to 17 residues. Here the CDR3 DNA reads TGTGCCAGCAGCTTATCCGGGGGACGCTCTGGGGCCAACGTCCTGACTTTC. This codes for CASSLSGGRSGANVLTF.

The rearrangement uses TRBV30 and TRBJ1-2; D is ambiguous. Trimming cost V 0 bases and J 7 bases, with 12 bases left between them. CDR3 size: 13 residues. CDR1 is GTSNPN, CDR2 SVGIG, per germline (reference sequence). CDR3 nucleotide sequence: TGTGCCTGGAGTGTACAAGGGTTTGGTGGCTACACCTTC. Its translation is CAWSVQGFGGYTF.

This clone has a single count. The genes are TRBV29-1 and TRBJ2-7, with 9 bases identical to TRBD2. Germline V gives CDR1 SQVTM, CDR2 ANQGSEA. Germline trimming cut 7 bases from V and 1 base from J; bases unmatched to any gene: 5. This CDR3 is 13 amino acids long. For the CDR3, the DNA is TGCAGCGCACTTAGCGGGAGTTCCTACGAGCAGTACTTC. Its protein product is CSALSGSSYEQYF.

Only one count was recorded for this clone. This chain connects TRBV4-3 to TRBJ2-4; no definite D call. Trimming cost V 4 bases and J 9 bases, with 16 bases left between them. Germline V lookup: CDR1 LGHNA, CDR2 YSLEER. The CDR3 totals 14 residues. The CDR3 DNA reads TGCGCCAGCAGCCCTCAACCGGGCACGGGCATTCAGTACTTC. This codes for CASSPQPGTGIQYF.

The J gene is TRBJ1-5, the V gene TRBV6-6; D gene ambiguous. The V and J ends lost 7 bases and 4 bases respectively, with 8 bases between them. The CDR3 runs to 12 residues. The V gene's germline CDR1 is MNHNY and CDR2 SVGAGI (reference sequence). The CDR3 is CASTSSNQPQHF. Written as DNA, the CDR3 is TGTGCCAGCACCTCGTCGAATCAGCCCCAGCATTTT.

The V and J genes are TRBV19 and TRBJ1-5, with no clear D. The CDR3 consists of 15 residues. CDR1 is LNHDA and CDR2 is SQIVND in the germline V gene (reference sequence). Trimming took 1 base from V and 3 from J, leaving 10 bases between them. CDR3 in DNA: TGTGCCAGTAGTATAGCATTACGCGACAATCAGCCCCAGCATTTT. Its translation: CASSIALRDNQPQHF.

The chain recombines TRBV20-1 with TRBJ2-7; D is undetermined. The CDR3 covers 11 residues. V was clipped by 5 bases and J by 2 bases, with 7 bases between them. Germline lookup yields CDR1 DFQATT and CDR2 SNEGSKA (reference sequence). The CDR3 DNA is TGCAGTGCTTTTAGTACCTACGAGCAGTACTTC. Protein product: CSAFSTYEQYF.

V is TRBV19 and J is TRBJ1-1; tentatively, D is TRBD1 (5 bases). Trimming left V 5 bases short and J 1 base short, with 8 bases between. Germline V gene data show CDR1 as LNHDA and CDR2 as SQIVND (reference sequence). The CDR3 runs to 13 residues. In DNA, the CDR3 is TGTGCCAGTAGTTTCGGGGCGAACACTGAAGCTTTCTTT. Amino acids: CASSFGANTEAFF.

J is TRBJ1-6 and V is TRBV28; no firm D call. The length of the CDR3 is 12 residues. Trimming stripped 5 bases from V and 8 bases from J, with 7 bases between. CDR1 MDHEN and CDR2 SYDVKM come from the germline V gene. The CDR3 DNA reads TGTGCCAGCAGTCCCCCCTATTCACCCCTCCACTTT. This sequence encodes CASSPPYSPLHF.

This chain links TRBV7-2 with TRBJ1-5, with no clear D. Germline CDR1 SGHTA, CDR2 FQGNSA. The CDR3 runs 14 residues. V lost 2 bases and J 2 bases, leaving 7 bases between the germline ends. The DNA for the CDR3 is TGTGCCAGCAGCTTAAAAGGAGGCAATCAGCCCCAGCATTTT. It translates to CASSLKGGNQPQHF.

This chain links TRBV11-2 with TRBJ1-4; weak D call: TRBD1 (6 bases). The ends were cut back, 5 bases at V and 8 bases at J, with 18 bases in the middle. This CDR3 is built from 15 residues. The germline gives CDR1 SGHAT, CDR2 FQNNGV. The CDR3 region has the DNA TGTGCCAGCAGCCCCAGCCCACAGGGCGGGGAAAAACTGTTTTTT. This codes for CASSPSPQGGEKLFF.

V usage is TRBV28 and J usage is TRBJ2-7; 8 bases line up with TRBD1. The CDR3 runs 15 residues. The germline V gene has CDR1 MDHEN and CDR2 SYDVKM. With 6 bases clipped from V and 5 bases from J, the junction kept 12 bases outside the gene matches. CDR3 DNA sequence: TGTGCCAGCAGGAAACGGACAGGGTCGTTCCACGAGCAGTACTTC. Its protein product is CASRKRTGSFHEQYF.

J is TRBJ1-4 and V is TRBV7-9; D is ambiguous. V shed 5 bases and J shed 8 bases, with 12 bases lying between them. The length of the CDR3 is 13 residues. Per the germline V gene, CDR1 is SEHNR and CDR2 is FQNEAQ (reference sequence). The CDR3 DNA sequence: TGTGCCAGCAGCCTGCGACTGGGGGAAAAACTGTTTTTT. It yields the protein CASSLRLGEKLFF.

This clone is termed large. The rearrangement links TRBV9 to TRBJ2-1; weak D call: TRBD2 (6 bases). The V gene lost 3 bases and the J gene lost 6 bases, with 16 bases spanning the gap. Looked up from germline, CDR1 is SGDLS and CDR2 is YYNGEE. This CDR3 comprises 15 residues. CDR3 nucleotides: TGTGCCAGCAGCGCCGGGACTTCTCGGGCCAATGAGCAGTTCTTC. Protein: CASSAGTSRANEQFF. Based on the CDR3 plus reference TRBV9 and TRBJ2-1, the full variable domain is DSGVTQTPKHLITATGQRVTLRCSPRSGDLSVYWYQQSLDQGLQFLIQYYNGEERAKGNILERFSAQQFPDLHSELNLSSLELGDSALYFCASSAGTSRANEQFFGPGTRLTVL.

The rearrangement joins TRBV19 to TRBJ1-2; D not certain. Trimming removed 5 bases at V and 4 bases at J, with 11 bases between. In germline, CDR1 is LNHDA, CDR2 SQIVND (reference sequence). This CDR3 spans 13 amino acids. CDR3 sequence reads: CASSPRITYGYTF. In DNA, the CDR3 is TGTGCCAGTAGTCCCCGAATCACCTATGGCTACACCTTC.

The J gene is TRBJ2-5, the V gene TRBV6-5, with D possibly matching TRBD1 (6 bases). Germline CDR1 reads MNHEY; CDR2 reads SVGAGI. This CDR3 is built from 13 residues. The V end lost 5 bases, the J end lost 5 bases, and 12 bases lay between the germline ends. The CDR3 bases are TGTGCCAGCAGTCTTCAGGGGTTGGAGACCCAGTACTTC. It translates to CASSLQGLETQYF.

The rearrangement joins TRBV18 to TRBJ1-4, with 7 bases lining up with TRBD1. The germline CDR1 and CDR2 sequences are KGHSH and LQKENI. V lost 6 bases to trimming and J lost 7 bases; unmatched junction nucleotides: 14. The CDR3 has 16 amino acids. CDR3 residues: CASSPGRQGGGEKLFF. DNA for the CDR3: TGTGCCAGCTCTCCCGGCCGACAGGGAGGCGGTGAAAAACTGTTTTTT.

The V gene is TRBV7-2, the J gene TRBJ2-1, with 7 bases aligning to TRBD2. The junction had 7 bases not matched to a gene; V was cut back by 2 bases and J by 6 bases. Germline values: CDR1 SGHTA, CDR2 FQGNSA. The length of the CDR3 is 15 residues. This CDR3 reads CASSLSSWGGNEQFF. CDR3 DNA: TGTGCCAGCAGCTTATCGTCGTGGGGGGGCAATGAGCAGTTCTTC.

This clone was recorded only once. The chain couples TRBV9 to TRBJ2-3, with TRBD2 matching 7 bases. This CDR3 is 14 amino acids long. Germline values: CDR1 SGDLS, CDR2 YYNGEE. V was pared by 3 bases and J by 5 bases, with 6 bases of the junction left unmatched. The CDR3 DNA reads as TGTGCCAGCAGCGCAGGACTAGTGGGAGATACGCAGTATTTT. This encodes CASSAGLVGDTQYF.

The genes are TRBV19 and TRBJ1-5, with D possibly TRBD1 on 5 matching bases. Deletions cut 1 base from V and 7 bases from J, with 8 bases between. This CDR3 region has 13 residues. The germline V gene has CDR1 LNHDA and CDR2 SQIVND (reference sequence). The CDR3: CASSIGGIQPQHF. The CDR3 DNA follows: TGTGCCAGTAGTATAGGGGGGATCCAGCCCCAGCATTTT.

V gene TRBV15 combines with J gene TRBJ2-3; D might be TRBD1 or TRBD2, each matching 5 bases. The V end was cut by 0 bases, the J end by 8 bases, with 27 bases between. The CDR3 runs 19 residues. CDR1 is LNHNV, CDR2 YYDKDF, per germline (reference sequence). CDR3 region: CATSRDSPSMRGSGVTQYF. The CDR3 nucleotides read TGTGCCACCAGCAGAGATTCGCCTAGCATGAGGGGCTCGGGCGTTACGCAGTATTTT. The full variable domain, its missing parts supplied by reference TRBV15 and TRBJ2-3, is DAMVIQNPRYQVTQFGKPVTLSCSQTLNHNVMYWYQQKSSQAPKLLFHYYDKDFNNEADTPDNFQSRRPNTSFCFLDIRSPGLGDTAMYLCATSRDSPSMRGSGVTQYFGPGTRLTVL.